The 3 T cell receptor beta chains below were found in one sample sequenced in a study of blood T cell repertoires in COVID-19 (TCRdb year 2020). Receptor amplification or capture employed the immunoSEQ multiplex PCR assay. TCRdb obtained this table from immuneACCESS and retained in-frame rearrangements with V and J assigned. These tables miss some clones; where compared with another copy, unresolved V genes account for less than half of the shortfall, and the remainder is unexplained. For this sample there are about 99,000 clones; around 90% appear just once. The ten largest clones add up to approximately 3.1% of the sample. Sequenced sample: peripheral blood. The source is a man aged 45-65 years in a cohort sampled during active COVID-19.

V is TRBV5-5 and J is TRBJ1-2, with D tentatively TRBD1 (6 bases). Trimming pared 3 bases from V and 6 bases from J, leaving 15 bases between. This CDR3 is 14 amino acids long. Germline CDR1 is SGHKS and CDR2 is YYEKEE (reference sequence). Here the CDR3 DNA reads TGTGCCAGCAGCTGGGGGCAGGGATCTCATGGCTACACCTTC. Encoded protein: CASSWGQGSHGYTF.

About this clone: Different DNA sequences within this sample yield the same CDR3. CDR3 in DNA: TGTGCCAGCAGCCTCTCAGGGAATCAGCCCCAGCATTTT. It translates to CASSLSGNQPQHF. V and J are TRBV11-2 and TRBJ1-5, with D perhaps matching TRBD1 (5 bases). Looked up from germline, CDR1 is SGHAT and CDR2 is FQNNGV. V gave up 5 bases and J gave up 4 bases, with 9 bases separating them. The CDR3 covers 13 residues.

In the case of this clone: Germline and junction disagree at one end, which may indicate a read error. The V call is TRBV11-2, the J call TRBJ2-3; D possibly corresponds to TRBD2 (6 bases). The CDR3 runs to 13 residues. Germline values: CDR1 SGHAT, CDR2 FQNNGV. CDR3 region: CASSLAGTLIRDF. Here the CDR3 DNA reads TGTGCCAGCAGCTTAGCAGGGACTCTCATACGCGATTTT.